This passage covers 30 T cell receptor beta chains from one sample sequenced in a study of blood T cell repertoires in COVID-19 (dated by TCRdb to 2019 to 2021). To prepare the library, the immunoSEQ multiplex PCR assay was applied. This is the immuneACCESS table as TCRdb keeps it, with only in-frame sequences that have V and J called. A part of the clones is gone; compared with another copy, unresolved V genes explain less than half, and the rest is unexplained. Across this sample there are about 210,000 clones, with roughly 85% seen only once. About 2.5% of the sample comes from the top ten. What was sequenced was peripheral blood. The source of these receptors is an older woman with COVID-19, enrolled during active disease.

This clone was seen a handful of times. The V and J genes are TRBV19 and TRBJ1-1, with no clear D. V lost 7 bases and J 0 bases, leaving 9 bases between the germline ends. CDR3 size: 13 residues. Per germline, CDR1 LNHDA and CDR2 SQIVND (reference sequence). CDR3 in amino acids: CASKREVNTEAFF. The CDR3 DNA is TGTGCCAGTAAGAGGGAGGTGAACACTGAAGCTTTCTTT.

The chain joins TRBV24-1 to TRBJ1-2; weak D call: TRBD1 (5 bases). CDR1 and CDR2 (germline): KGHDR, SFDVKD. CDR3 length: 13 amino acids. V shed 5 bases and J shed 3 bases, with 9 bases lying between them. CDR3 DNA sequence: TGTGCCACCAGTGCTGGGGGGGACTATGGCTACACCTTC. The encoded protein is CATSAGGDYGYTF.

The chain uses TRBV20-1 and TRBJ2-7, with 8 bases identical to TRBD1. The CDR3 loop spans 11 amino acids. CDR1 DFQATT and CDR2 SNEGSKA come from the germline V gene (reference sequence). Trimming took 6 bases from V and 6 from J; bases not matched to a gene: 4. The DNA of the CDR3 is TGCAGTGCCCGGGACAGGCTCGAGCAGTACTTC. This encodes CSARDRLEQYF.

This clone was seen just once. V usage is TRBV23-1 and J usage is TRBJ2-7; D is perhaps TRBD1 (6 bases). TRBV23-1 is treated as an ORF (open reading frame) with a function not yet certain. The CDR3 is 12 amino acids. Trimming cost V 9 bases and J 3 bases, with 12 bases left between them. The CDR3 reads CARGGRGYEQYF. As DNA, the CDR3 is TGCGCCAGAGGGGGTAGGGGCTACGAGCAGTACTTC.

The chain is built from TRBV5-6 and TRBJ2-5; D is undetermined. V shed 0 bases and J shed 4 bases, with 10 bases lying between them. The CDR3 covers 14 residues. From germline, CDR1 is SGHDT and CDR2 YYEEEE. The CDR3 DNA sequence: TGTGCCAGCAGCTTGGAGCGACTCCCAGAGACCCAGTACTTC. Its translation is CASSLERLPETQYF.

This chain links TRBV9 with TRBJ2-1, with 8 bases fitting TRBD1. The CDR3 is made up of 18 amino acids. The trim removed 0 bases at V and 0 bases at J, leaving 8 bases unmatched. Germline lookup yields CDR1 SGDLS and CDR2 YYNGEE. The CDR3 loop is CASSVGTGHKSSYNEQFF. In DNA form, the CDR3 reads TGTGCCAGCAGCGTAGGGACAGGGCATAAGAGCTCCTACAATGAGCAGTTCTTC. Complete variable domain (other parts from reference TRBV9 and TRBJ2-1): DSGVTQTPKHLITATGQRVTLRCSPRSGDLSVYWYQQSLDQGLQFLIQYYNGEERAKGNILERFSAQQFPDLHSELNLSSLELGDSALYFCASSVGTGHKSSYNEQFFGPGTRLTVL.

This clone was seen more than once but under ten times. The rearrangement joins TRBV5-4 to TRBJ1-2; possibly TRBD1 for D (6 bases). Between the trimmed V and J ends, which lost 2 bases and 8 bases, there was a span of 19 bases. Germline V CDR1 and CDR2: SGHNT, YYREEE (reference sequence). CDR3 size: 15 residues. CDR3 sequence reads: CASSFGGYGRVGYTF. The DNA for the CDR3 is TGTGCCAGCAGCTTTGGGGGCTACGGCCGAGTGGGCTACACCTTC.

The chain uses TRBV3-1 (or the pseudogene TRBV3-2) and TRBJ2-1; D may be TRBD2 (5 bases). Germline assignment: CDR1 LGHDT and CDR2 YNNKEL (reference sequence). CDR3 length: 14 residues. Trimming left V 2 bases short and J 5 bases short, with 10 bases between. This CDR3 reads CASSQNAGDNEQFF. CDR3 nucleotide sequence: TGTGCCAGCAGCCAAAATGCCGGGGACAATGAGCAGTTCTTC.

There are a few counts of this clone. The CDR3 sequence is CASSLIGLAGSEQYF. In DNA, the CDR3 is TGTGCCAGCAGCTTAATAGGACTAGCGGGTTCCGAGCAGTACTTC. This chain joins TRBV7-3 and TRBJ2-7; 11 bases agree with TRBD2. CDR1 and CDR2 (germline): SGHTA, FQGTGA. The CDR3 extends over 15 amino acids. Trimming at V came to 1 base and at J to 6 bases, leaving 5 bases not matched to a gene.

The rearrangement uses TRBV7-9 and TRBJ1-2, with D unresolved. Per germline, CDR1 SEHNR and CDR2 FQNEAQ (reference sequence). CDR3 length equals 17 residues. The V and J ends lost 5 bases and 2 bases respectively, with 21 bases between them. The CDR3 loop is CASSPNTVTERNYGYTF. As DNA, the CDR3 is TGTGCCAGCAGCCCTAATACAGTAACGGAACGGAACTATGGCTACACCTTC.

The chain recombines TRBV2 with TRBJ1-2; TRBD1 is a possible D gene (5 bases). The CDR3 sequence is 14 residues long. CDR1 is SNHLY, CDR2 FYNNEI, per germline. V lost 7 bases and J lost 2, with 14 bases in between. CDR3 nucleotides: TGTGCCAGCATCCGAGACAGCCTGAACTATGGCTACACCTTC. Protein sequence: CASIRDSLNYGYTF.

The chain is built from TRBV2 and TRBJ2-5; 9 bases map to TRBD2. Per germline, CDR1 SNHLY and CDR2 FYNNEI. V lost 6 bases, J lost 4 bases, and 0 bases stayed unmatched. This CDR3 has 12 amino acids. This chain's CDR3 is CASRLAGETQYF. The CDR3 region has the DNA TGTGCCAGCAGACTAGCGGGAGAGACCCAGTACTTC.

The CDR3 DNA follows: TGTGCCAGCAGTTCCGGAACAGCGAACACCGGGGAGCTGTTTTTT. Its protein is CASSSGTANTGELFF. The chain carries TRBV6-2 or TRBV6-3 and TRBJ2-2; no firm D call. This CDR3 comprises 15 residues. In germline, CDR1 is MNHEY, CDR2 SVGEGT. The V end lost 4 bases, the J end lost 0 bases, and 9 bases lay between the germline ends.

This chain links TRBV19 with TRBJ2-7; TRBD1 matches at 7 bases. V lost 5 bases, J lost 0 bases, and 7 bases stayed unmatched. The CDR3 has 15 amino acids. CDR1 LNHDA and CDR2 SQIVND come from the germline V gene (reference sequence). CDR3 DNA sequence: TGTGCCAGTAGTGCGACAGGGACGGGCTCCTACGAGCAGTACTTC. This codes for CASSATGTGSYEQYF.

This chain connects TRBV18 to TRBJ2-1, with D tentatively TRBD2 (5 bases). CDR1 is KGHSH, CDR2 LQKENI, per germline. This CDR3 region has 15 residues. Trimming pared 2 bases from V and 7 bases from J, leaving 15 bases between. CDR3 loop: CASSPSGPGINEQFF. CDR3 DNA: TGTGCCAGCTCACCAAGTGGGCCGGGAATTAATGAGCAGTTCTTC.

The chain uses TRBV7-9 and TRBJ1-5, with 7 nucleotides matching TRBD1. Germline CDR1 and CDR2: SEHNR and FQNEAQ (reference sequence). V shed 7 bases, J shed 5 bases, and the junction held 5 bases outside the gene matches. The CDR3 has 13 residues. CDR3 region: CASTRDRDQPQHF. As DNA, the CDR3 is TGTGCCAGCACGAGGGACAGAGATCAGCCCCAGCATTTT. Together with reference TRBV7-9 and TRBJ1-5, the CDR3 gives the full variable domain: DTGVSQNPRHKITKRGQNVTFRCDPISEHNRLYWYRQTLGQGPEFLTYFQNEAQLEKSRLLSDRFSAERPKGSFSTLEIQRTEQGDSAMYLCASTRDRDQPQHFGDGTRLSIL.

The J gene is TRBJ1-6, the V gene TRBV20-1; weak D call: TRBD1 (5 bases). This CDR3 spans 16 amino acids. Trimming stripped 3 bases from V and 8 bases from J, with 20 bases between. Germline V lookup: CDR1 DFQATT, CDR2 SNEGSKA (reference sequence). The CDR3: CSASDSYDLVYSPLHF. The CDR3 DNA reads TGCAGTGCTAGTGACAGTTACGATTTGGTGTATTCACCCCTCCACTTT.

The count of this clone is one. The gene calls are TRBV6-5 and TRBJ1-2; no reliable D call. Trimming pared 2 bases from V and 0 bases from J, leaving 7 bases between. The CDR3 has 14 amino acids. The V gene's germline CDR1 is MNHEY and CDR2 SVGAGI. CDR3 loop: CASSYHETNYGYTF. The CDR3 DNA reads as TGTGCCAGCAGTTACCACGAGACTAACTATGGCTACACCTTC.

A few counts support this clone. The V gene is TRBV6-2 or TRBV6-3, the J gene TRBJ1-2, with 7 positions matching TRBD1. The CDR3 is made up of 13 amino acids. Germline CDR1 and CDR2: MNHEY and SVGEGT. The V and J ends lost 4 bases and 8 bases, in that order; junction bases with no gene match: 7. CDR3 amino acids: CASSSTGLGGYTF. The CDR3 DNA follows: TGTGCCAGCAGTTCGACAGGGCTGGGGGGCTACACCTTC.

This clone was recorded only once. The chain couples TRBV30 to TRBJ1-1; possibly TRBD1 for D (5 bases). This CDR3 spans 12 amino acids. V gave up 3 bases and J gave up 6 bases, with 11 bases separating them. CDR1 GTSNPN and CDR2 SVGIG come from the germline V gene (reference sequence). DNA of the CDR3: TGTGCCTGGAGCCGGGGGGTCCCTGAAGCTTTCTTT. Amino acids: CAWSRGVPEAFF.

The chain uses TRBV4-3 and TRBJ1-4; TRBD1 aligns across 10 bases. With V trimmed by 3 bases and J by 7 bases, 14 bases remained unmatched. CDR1 and CDR2 from the germline V gene are LGHNA and YSLEER. The CDR3 extends over 18 amino acids. The CDR3 reads CASSQRGGTGEFREKLFF. The CDR3 DNA is TGCGCCAGCAGCCAGAGGGGTGGGACAGGGGAGTTTCGTGAAAAACTGTTTTTT.

The chain carries TRBV5-1 and TRBJ1-1; D gene unclear. Between the trimmed V and J ends, which lost 3 bases and 4 bases, there was a span of 10 bases. This CDR3 region has 13 residues. Germline assignment: CDR1 SGHRS and CDR2 YFSETQ. CDR3: CASSSASGTEAFF. In DNA, the CDR3 is TGCGCCAGCAGCTCCGCCTCGGGCACTGAAGCTTTCTTT.

The V call is TRBV3-1 (or the pseudogene TRBV3-2), the J call TRBJ2-7, with 11 bases aligning to TRBD2. J lost 4 bases, V lost 4 bases, and 6 bases had no gene match. The CDR3 totals 15 residues. CDR1 is LGHDT, CDR2 YNNKEL, per germline (reference sequence). CDR3 residues: CASSPPGLADYEQYF. The CDR3 DNA is TGTGCCAGCAGCCCGCCGGGACTAGCGGATTACGAGCAGTACTTC.

The genes are TRBV25-1 and TRBJ1-4, with TRBD1 as a possible D gene (6 bases). The CDR3 is 15 residues long. The ends were cut back, 3 bases at V and 7 bases at J, with 15 bases in the middle. Looked up from germline, CDR1 is MGHDK and CDR2 is SYGVNS. For the CDR3, the DNA is TGTGCCAGCAGTGACCCCGGTAGGGGGAGTGAAAAACTGTTTTTT. The encoded protein is CASSDPGRGSEKLFF.

V is TRBV4-2 and J is TRBJ1-6; a possible D gene is TRBD1 (6 bases). The CDR3 has 16 residues. Germline V gene data show CDR1 as LGHNA and CDR2 as YNFKEQ. The ends were cut back, 0 bases at V and 7 bases at J, with 13 bases in the middle. Written as DNA, the CDR3 is TGTGCCAGCAGCCAAGAAGCGTGGCAGGGGAATTCACCCCTCCACTTT. Protein product: CASSQEAWQGNSPLHF.

This clone was detected only once. This sequence joins TRBV19 and TRBJ2-6; weak D call: TRBD1 (5 bases). The V end lost 5 bases, the J end lost 0 bases, and 8 bases lay between the germline ends. Per the germline V gene, CDR1 is LNHDA and CDR2 is SQIVND (reference sequence). CDR3 length equals 15 residues. The CDR3 spells CASSGATSGANVLTF. The CDR3 bases are TGTGCCAGTAGTGGGGCTACCTCTGGGGCCAACGTCCTGACTTTC.

This clone was recorded once. The chain uses TRBV7-9 and TRBJ1-6; 11 bases fit TRBD1. This CDR3 has 16 residues. Germline V gene sequence: CDR1 SEHNR, CDR2 FQNEAQ (reference sequence). With V trimmed by 4 bases and J by 5 bases, 4 bases remained unmatched. The CDR3 DNA reads TGTGCCAGCAGCTCAGGGACAGGGGGAAATAATTCACCCCTCCACTTT. This gives the protein CASSSGTGGNNSPLHF.

The table lists this clone with a count of one. V and J are TRBV5-8 and TRBJ1-6; 9 positions match TRBD1. Germline values: CDR1 SGHTS, CDR2 YDEGEE. Trimming removed 5 bases from V and 7 bases from J; junction bases left unmatched: 4. This CDR3 spans 14 amino acids. CDR3 sequence reads: CASRLGQGNSPLHF. The CDR3 bases are TGTGCCAGCAGACTCGGACAGGGGAATTCACCCCTCCACTTT.

This rearrangement joins TRBV5-5 to TRBJ1-1; 9 bases map to TRBD1. CDR3 length equals 14 residues. The junction had 5 bases not matched to a gene; V was cut back by 0 bases and J by 8 bases. In germline, CDR1 is SGHKS, CDR2 YYEKEE (reference sequence). The CDR3 is CASSLGFGQGEAFF. In nucleotides, the CDR3 is TGTGCCAGCAGCTTGGGGTTTGGACAGGGGGAAGCTTTCTTT. The whole variable domain, remainder taken from reference TRBV5-5 and TRBJ1-1, is DAGVTQSPTHLIKTRGQQVTLRCSPISGHKSVSWYQQVLGQGPQFIFQYYEKEERGRGNFPDRFSARQFPNYSSELNVNALLLGDSALYLCASSLGFGQGEAFFGQGTRLTVV.

The chain couples TRBV7-3 to TRBJ2-1, with 7 bases that match TRBD2. Germline CDR1 and CDR2: SGHTA and FQGTGA. Trimming cost V 2 bases and J 13 bases; bases outside gene matches: 17. CDR3 length: 16 amino acids. In DNA form, the CDR3 reads TGTGCCAGCAGCTTAGACCCCGGGTTGGCGGGAGATCGTCAGTTCTTC. Its protein product is CASSLDPGLAGDRQFF.